The 18 T cell receptor beta chains in this list originate from one sample, sequenced in a study of blood T cell repertoires in COVID-19. The repertoire was sequenced with immunoSEQ multiplex PCR; TCRdb's copy has only in-frame clones and lacks some. The top ten clones hold roughly 1.6% of a sample with hundreds of thousands of clones, 75% to 90% of them seen once. Sequenced: peripheral blood. These receptors all stem from a woman aged 35 to 49 who had recovered from COVID-19.

This sequence joins TRBV4-3 and TRBJ2-1, with D perhaps matching TRBD2 (5 bases). The CDR3 length is 18 residues. Germline V gives CDR1 LGHNA, CDR2 YSLEER. V lost 3 bases and J 0 bases, leaving 18 bases between the germline ends. CDR3 in amino acids: CASSQEDVVSGSYNEQFF. The CDR3 nucleotides are TGCGCCAGCAGCCAGGAGGATGTAGTCTCTGGCTCCTACAATGAGCAGTTCTTC.

Relative to its sample, this clone is medium-sized (0.01 to 0.1%). The V call is TRBV5-1, the J call TRBJ2-6, with a tentative D call TRBD2 (6 bases). The CDR3 runs 15 residues. V was shortened by 2 bases and J by 0 bases, with 6 bases between the two germline ends. The V gene's germline CDR1 is SGHRS and CDR2 YFSETQ. For the CDR3, the DNA is TGCGCCAGCAGCTTCGGGAGCTCTGGGGCCAACGTCCTGACTTTC. It yields the protein CASSFGSSGANVLTF.

The rearrangement uses TRBV11-3 and TRBJ1-1, with a possible D match to TRBD1 (5 bases). Germline-derived CDR1 and CDR2 are SGHNT and YENEEA. This CDR3 spans 14 amino acids. The V end was cut by 2 bases, the J end by 1 base, with 8 bases between. CDR3 amino acids: CASSLSGGNTEAFF. DNA of the CDR3: TGTGCCAGCAGCTTATCCGGGGGGAACACTGAAGCTTTCTTT.

This chain links TRBV2 with TRBJ1-5; D gene uncertain. The length of the CDR3 is 13 residues. Trimming took off 3 bases at V and 6 bases at J, with 9 bases between the two ends. Germline loops: CDR1 SNHLY, CDR2 FYNNEI. Here the CDR3 DNA reads TGTGCCAGCAGTGATGAGCGGGTTCAGCCCCAGCATTTT. This sequence encodes CASSDERVQPQHF.

There are a few counts of this clone. This chain uses TRBV19 with TRBJ1-2, with TRBD1 matching 9 bases. The V segment lost 3 bases and the J segment 2 bases; nucleotides outside the gene matches: 4. Germline values: CDR1 LNHDA, CDR2 SQIVND (reference sequence). The CDR3 has 15 amino acids. For the CDR3, the DNA is TGTGCCAGTAGTATTTACAGGGGGCGAAACTATGGCTACACCTTC. Translation gives CASSIYRGRNYGYTF.

The chain links TRBV6-5 to TRBJ1-1; unclear D gene. Trimming took 0 bases from V and 1 from J, leaving 9 bases between them. The CDR3 covers 15 residues. Germline CDR1 is MNHEY and CDR2 is SVGAGI. This CDR3 reads CASSYSTRSNTEAFF. CDR3 nucleotide sequence: TGTGCCAGCAGTTACTCAACGCGGTCGAACACTGAAGCTTTCTTT.

The rearrangement links TRBV6-5 to TRBJ1-2, with D maybe TRBD1 (5 bases). Germline-derived CDR1 and CDR2 are MNHEY and SVGAGI. The CDR3 loop spans 14 amino acids. Trimming shortened V by 5 bases and J by 4 bases, and 14 bases separated the two germline ends. The DNA for the CDR3 is TGTGCCAGCAGTCCAGAGACAGACCTCTATGGCTACACCTTC. Translating gives CASSPETDLYGYTF.

The V gene is TRBV4-3, the J gene TRBJ2-7; maybe TRBD2 (6 bases). Germline lookup yields CDR1 LGHNA and CDR2 YSLEER. Trimming cost V 0 bases and J 3 bases, with 9 bases left between them. This CDR3 is 14 amino acids long. DNA of the CDR3: TGCGCCAGCAGCCAAGATCAGGGAGGCTACGAGCAGTACTTC. Encoded protein: CASSQDQGGYEQYF.

The chain combines TRBV3-1 (or the pseudogene TRBV3-2) with TRBJ1-1; no clear D gene. Trimming shortened V by 1 base and J by 6 bases, and 6 bases separated the two germline ends. Looked up from germline, CDR1 is LGHDT and CDR2 is YNNKEL (reference sequence). This CDR3 contains 12 residues. The CDR3 protein is CASSQALSEAFF. CDR3 nucleotides: TGTGCCAGCAGCCAAGCGTTATCTGAAGCTTTCTTT.

The J gene is TRBJ1-1, the V gene TRBV27; D perhaps matches TRBD1 (5 bases). Germline V CDR1 and CDR2: MNHEY, SMNVEV (reference sequence). This CDR3 is built from 13 residues. Trimming pared 2 bases from V and 8 bases from J, leaving 12 bases between. CDR3 nucleotides: TGTGCCAGCAGTTTAAGGGACGGGGGAGAAGCTTTCTTT. Translation: CASSLRDGGEAFF.

In this sample, this clone turned up once. V gene TRBV10-1 combines with J gene TRBJ2-2; no definite D call. V was cut by 8 bases and J by 0 bases, with 10 bases left in between. The CDR3 covers 14 residues. Germline CDR1 is WNHNN and CDR2 is SYGVQD (reference sequence). CDR3 protein: CASSPNANTGELFF. CDR3 sequence (DNA): TGCGCCAGCTCCCCTAACGCGAACACCGGGGAGCTGTTTTTT.

The chain combines TRBV3-1 (or the pseudogene TRBV3-2) with TRBJ1-1; 9 bases fit TRBD1. Germline trimming cut 6 bases from V and 6 bases from J; bases unmatched to any gene: 8. Germline CDR1 and CDR2: LGHDT and YNNKEL (reference sequence). CDR3 length: 14 amino acids. The CDR3 here is CASRSRDRVPEAFF. Here the CDR3 DNA reads TGTGCCAGCAGGAGCCGGGACAGGGTCCCTGAAGCTTTCTTT.

The chain has TRBV5-1 and TRBJ1-2; 9 bases map to TRBD1. The germline CDR1 and CDR2 sequences are SGHRS and YFSETQ. This CDR3 has 15 residues. V trimming: 3 bases; J trimming: 3 bases; junction bases outside the gene matches: 6. The CDR3, as DNA: TGCGCCAGCAGCTCACTACAGGGGGCGGACTATGGCTACACCTTC. Translated: CASSSLQGADYGYTF.

The chain has TRBV5-6 and TRBJ1-1; tentative D call: TRBD1 (5 bases). Germline CDR1 SGHDT, CDR2 YYEEEE. V was pared by 0 bases and J by 10 bases, with 19 bases between. There are 15 residues in the CDR3. The CDR3 coding sequence is TGTGCCAGCAGCTTGGCCTCGGGGGGTAGGGCAACAGCTTTCTTT. Protein sequence: CASSLASGGRATAFF.

The chain joins TRBV5-1 to TRBJ1-2; TRBD1 matches 10 bases. The CDR3 contains 14 residues. Germline loops: CDR1 SGHRS, CDR2 YFSETQ. Germline trimming cut 4 bases from V and 8 bases from J; bases unmatched to any gene: 8. The CDR3 loop reads CASSPGQGFDGYTF. DNA of the CDR3: TGCGCCAGCAGCCCGGGACAGGGGTTCGACGGCTACACCTTC.

The chain employs TRBV24-1 and TRBJ2-5; TRBD2 might be the D (6 bases). Trimming pared 5 bases from V and 3 bases from J, leaving 9 bases between. The CDR3 contains 13 residues. Germline values: CDR1 KGHDR, CDR2 SFDVKD. The chain's CDR3 is CATSGSGEETQYF. The CDR3 DNA reads TGTGCCACCAGTGGTTCGGGGGAAGAGACCCAGTACTTC.

The J gene is TRBJ1-5, the V gene TRBV20-1; no firm D call. The CDR3 spans 14 residues. CDR1 is DFQATT, CDR2 SNEGSKA, per germline (reference sequence). Trimming removed 3 bases at V and 2 bases at J, with 11 bases between. The CDR3 DNA sequence: TGCAGTGCTAGTAGAGATTTTGGCAATCAGCCCCAGCATTTT. It codes for CSASRDFGNQPQHF.

This sequence joins TRBV5-6 and TRBJ1-1; weak D call: TRBD1 (5 bases). The V end lost 2 bases, the J end lost 2 bases, and 13 bases lay between the germline ends. This CDR3 spans 15 amino acids. Germline assignment: CDR1 SGHDT and CDR2 YYEEEE. DNA of the CDR3: TGTGCCAGCAGCTTAACAGGAGGGTTAAACACTGAAGCTTTCTTT. Encoded protein: CASSLTGGLNTEAFF. Drawing the rest from reference TRBV5-6 and TRBJ1-1, the complete variable domain is DAGVTQSPTHLIKTRGQQVTLRCSPKSGHDTVSWYQQALGQGPQFIFQYYEEEERQRGNFPDRFSGHQFPNYSSELNVNALLLGDSALYLCASSLTGGLNTEAFFGQGTRLTVV.